This T cell receptor beta chain was documented in a study of patients and donors after allogeneic stem cell transplantation (dated by TCRdb to the early 2020s). The library was produced with RT-PCR. Instrument on record: NextSeq 550. In TCRdb, the public reads were trimmed at Q25 with fastp and aligned with MiXCR, with productive beta chains retained. Duplicate CDR3 protein sequences are folded into a single record with the most common DNA and genes. For this sample there are 7,500 or so distinct CDR3 sequences; around a tenth appear just once. The top ten clonotypes cover roughly 51% of the sample. CDR1 and CDR2 (SGHRS, YFSETQ) derive from the germline V gene. Cut back by 4 bases and 0 bases, the V and J ends lie 14 bases apart. Inclusive of the bounding cysteine and phenylalanine, the CDR3 is 15 residues long. CDR3 DNA only is kept here, 45 bases in frame from base 1. This clonotype was detected ten times or more. There is no known antigen for this receptor. No clone much larger than this one lies a single base away; base qualities are absent.

This clonotype originated in a human donor who was either an allogeneic HSCT recipient or a stem cell or donor lymphocyte infusion donor (not recorded which). It is not recorded whose cells these are; they may come from a transplant donor. The chain was built from TRBV5-1 and TRBJ2-7; no confident D gene assignment can be made. The sample comprised blood, either unsorted or a sorted T cell fraction (not recorded which). The nucleotide sequence is TGCGCCAGCAGCGAGAACAGCGCGAGCTCCTACGAGCAGTACTTC. Translation gives CASSENSASSYEQYF.